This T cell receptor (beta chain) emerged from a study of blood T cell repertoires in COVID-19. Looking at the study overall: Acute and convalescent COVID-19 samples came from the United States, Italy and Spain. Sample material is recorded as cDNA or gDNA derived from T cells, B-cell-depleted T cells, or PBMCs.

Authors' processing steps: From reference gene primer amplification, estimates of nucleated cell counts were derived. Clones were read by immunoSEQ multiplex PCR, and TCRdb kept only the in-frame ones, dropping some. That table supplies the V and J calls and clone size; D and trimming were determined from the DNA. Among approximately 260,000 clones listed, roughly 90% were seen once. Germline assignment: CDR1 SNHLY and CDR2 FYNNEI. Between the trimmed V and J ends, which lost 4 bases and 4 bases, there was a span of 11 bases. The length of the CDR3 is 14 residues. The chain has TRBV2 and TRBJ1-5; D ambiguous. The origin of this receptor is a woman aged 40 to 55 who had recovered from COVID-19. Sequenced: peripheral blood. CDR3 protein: CASSAHGLNQPQHF. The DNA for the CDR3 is TGTGCCAGCAGTGCGCACGGACTTAATCAGCCCCAGCATTTT. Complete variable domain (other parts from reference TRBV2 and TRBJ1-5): EPEVTQTPSHQVTQMGQEVILRCVPISNHLYFYWYRQILGQKVEFLVSFYNNEISEKSEIFDDQFSVERPDGSNFTLKIRSTKLEDSAMYFCASSAHGLNQPQHFGDGTRLSIL.